This TCR beta chain was observed in a study of shared clonotypes between healthy human individuals. Unsorted PBMC DNA was run through sequencing on ten immunoSEQ deep assay plates. Measured with immunoSEQ multiplex PCR; TCRdb has only the in-frame clones, and not every one. The table includes approximately 500,000 clones, more than 65% detected once. The CDR3 length is 14 residues. The germline CDR1 and CDR2 sequences are SNHLY and FYNNEI. After removal of 7 bases from V and 12 bases from J, the junction contained 14 bases not matched to a gene. Specimen: PBMCs. V and J are TRBV2 and TRBJ2-7; 11 bases are a match to TRBD2. The receptor comes from a woman between 35 and 50 years old in good health. Some clones in this sample may be carry-over from other donors' samples. The CDR3 is CASTSPTSGRELYF. In DNA, the CDR3 is TGTGCCAGCACCTCTCCCACTAGCGGGAGAGAGTTGTACTTC.